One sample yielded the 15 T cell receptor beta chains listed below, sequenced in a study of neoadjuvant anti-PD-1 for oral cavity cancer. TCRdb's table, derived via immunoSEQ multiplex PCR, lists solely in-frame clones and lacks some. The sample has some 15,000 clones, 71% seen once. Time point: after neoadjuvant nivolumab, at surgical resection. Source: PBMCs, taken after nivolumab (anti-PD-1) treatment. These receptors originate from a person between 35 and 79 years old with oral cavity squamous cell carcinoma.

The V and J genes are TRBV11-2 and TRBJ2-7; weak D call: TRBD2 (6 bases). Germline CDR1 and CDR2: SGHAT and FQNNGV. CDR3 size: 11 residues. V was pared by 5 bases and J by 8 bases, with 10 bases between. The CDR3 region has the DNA TGTGCCAGCAGCCCCCGGGAGAAGCAGTACTTC. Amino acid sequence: CASSPREKQYF.

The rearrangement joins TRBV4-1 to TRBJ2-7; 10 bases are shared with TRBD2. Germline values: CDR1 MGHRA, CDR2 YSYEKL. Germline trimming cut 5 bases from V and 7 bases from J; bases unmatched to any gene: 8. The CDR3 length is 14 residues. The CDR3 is CASSSGLALGEQYF. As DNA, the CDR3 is TGCGCCAGCAGCTCGGGACTAGCGTTAGGAGAGCAGTACTTC.

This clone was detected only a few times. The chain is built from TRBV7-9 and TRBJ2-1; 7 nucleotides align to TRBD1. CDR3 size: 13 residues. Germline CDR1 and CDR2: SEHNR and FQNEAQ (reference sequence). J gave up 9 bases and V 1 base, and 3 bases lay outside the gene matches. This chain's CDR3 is CASSLVSGGEQFF. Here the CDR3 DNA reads TGTGCCAGCAGCTTAGTATCAGGGGGTGAGCAGTTCTTC.

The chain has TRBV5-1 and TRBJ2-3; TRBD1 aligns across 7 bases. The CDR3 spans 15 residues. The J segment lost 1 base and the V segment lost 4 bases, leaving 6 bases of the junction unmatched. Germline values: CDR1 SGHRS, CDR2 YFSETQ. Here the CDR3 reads CASSSDRVGTDTQYF. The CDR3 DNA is TGCGCCAGCAGCAGTGACAGGGTAGGCACAGATACGCAGTATTTT.

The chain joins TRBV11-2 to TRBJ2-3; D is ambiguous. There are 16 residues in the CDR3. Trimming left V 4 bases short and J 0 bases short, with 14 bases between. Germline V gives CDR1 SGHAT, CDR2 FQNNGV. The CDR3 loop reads CASSSPTRSSTDTQYF. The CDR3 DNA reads TGTGCCAGCAGCTCCCCCACCCGGTCTAGCACAGATACGCAGTATTTT.

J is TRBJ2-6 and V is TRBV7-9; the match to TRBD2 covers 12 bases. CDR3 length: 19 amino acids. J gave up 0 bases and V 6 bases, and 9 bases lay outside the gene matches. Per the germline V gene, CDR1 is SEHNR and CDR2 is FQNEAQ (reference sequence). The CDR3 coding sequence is TGTGCCAGCAGTCACCGACTAGCGGGAGCCAGCTCTGGGGCCAACGTCCTGACTTTC. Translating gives CASSHRLAGASSGANVLTF.

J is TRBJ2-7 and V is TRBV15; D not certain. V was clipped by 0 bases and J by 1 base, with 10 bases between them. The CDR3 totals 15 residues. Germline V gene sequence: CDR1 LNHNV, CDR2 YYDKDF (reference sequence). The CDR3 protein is CATSRDGPGSYEQYF. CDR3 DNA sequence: TGTGCCACCAGCAGAGATGGCCCCGGTTCCTACGAGCAGTACTTC. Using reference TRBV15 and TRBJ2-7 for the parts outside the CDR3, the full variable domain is DAMVIQNPRYQVTQFGKPVTLSCSQTLNHNVMYWYQQKSSQAPKLLFHYYDKDFNNEADTPDNFQSRRPNTSFCFLDIRSPGLGDTAMYLCATSRDGPGSYEQYFGPGTRLTVT.

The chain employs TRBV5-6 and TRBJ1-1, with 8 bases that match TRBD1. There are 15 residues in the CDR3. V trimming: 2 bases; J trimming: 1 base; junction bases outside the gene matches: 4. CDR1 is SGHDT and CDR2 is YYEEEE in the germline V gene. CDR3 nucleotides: TGTGCCAGCAGCTTTAGGACAGGGAGGAACACTGAAGCTTTCTTT. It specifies CASSFRTGRNTEAFF.

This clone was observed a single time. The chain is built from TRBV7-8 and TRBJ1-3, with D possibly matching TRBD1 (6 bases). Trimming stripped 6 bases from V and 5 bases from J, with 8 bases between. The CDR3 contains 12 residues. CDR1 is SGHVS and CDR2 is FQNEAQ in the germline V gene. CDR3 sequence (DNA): TGTGCCAGCAGTCGGGACAGAAACACCATATATTTT. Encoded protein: CASSRDRNTIYF.

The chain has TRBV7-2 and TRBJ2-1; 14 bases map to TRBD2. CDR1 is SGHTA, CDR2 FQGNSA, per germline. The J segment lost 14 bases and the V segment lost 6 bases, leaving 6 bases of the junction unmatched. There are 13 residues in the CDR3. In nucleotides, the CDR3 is TGTGCCAGCAGTCGACTAGCGGGAGGGGTGAAGTTCTTC. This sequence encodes CASSRLAGGVKFF.

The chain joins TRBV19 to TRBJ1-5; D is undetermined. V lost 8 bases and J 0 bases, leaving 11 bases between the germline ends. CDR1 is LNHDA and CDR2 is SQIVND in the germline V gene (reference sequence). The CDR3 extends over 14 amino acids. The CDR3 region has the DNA TGTGCCAGTCGAGCCGGATATAGCAATCAGCCCCAGCATTTT. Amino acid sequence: CASRAGYSNQPQHF. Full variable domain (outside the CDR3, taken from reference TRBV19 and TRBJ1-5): DGGITQSPKYLFRKEGQNVTLSCEQNLNHDAMYWYRQDPGQGLRLIYYSQIVNDFQKGDIAEGYSVSREKKESFPLTVTSAQKNPTAFYLCASRAGYSNQPQHFGDGTRLSIL.

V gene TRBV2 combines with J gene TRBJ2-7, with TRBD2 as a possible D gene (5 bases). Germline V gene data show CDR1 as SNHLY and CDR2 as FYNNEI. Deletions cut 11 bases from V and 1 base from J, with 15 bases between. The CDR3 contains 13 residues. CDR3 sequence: CAGRQDGSYEQYF. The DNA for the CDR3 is TGTGCCGGGAGACAAGATGGATCCTACGAGCAGTACTTC.

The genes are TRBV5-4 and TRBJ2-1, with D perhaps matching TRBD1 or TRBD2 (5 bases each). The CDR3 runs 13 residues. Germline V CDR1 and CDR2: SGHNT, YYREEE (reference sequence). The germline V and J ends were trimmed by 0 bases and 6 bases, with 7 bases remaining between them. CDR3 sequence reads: CASSLAGPNEQFF. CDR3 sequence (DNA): TGTGCCAGCAGCTTGGCGGGACCCAATGAGCAGTTCTTC.

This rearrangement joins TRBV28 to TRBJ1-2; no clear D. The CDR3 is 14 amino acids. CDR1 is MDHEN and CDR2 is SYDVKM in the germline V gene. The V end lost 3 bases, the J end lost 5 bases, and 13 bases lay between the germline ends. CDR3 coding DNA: TGTGCCAGCAGTTTTAGGCACCTGCGTTATGGCTACACCTTC. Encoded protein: CASSFRHLRYGYTF.

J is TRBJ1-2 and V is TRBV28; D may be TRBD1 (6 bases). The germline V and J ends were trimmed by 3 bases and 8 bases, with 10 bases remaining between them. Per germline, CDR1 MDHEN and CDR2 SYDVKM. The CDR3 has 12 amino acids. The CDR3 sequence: CASSLGQGGYTF. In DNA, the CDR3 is TGTGCCAGCAGTTTGGGGCAGGGGGGCTACACCTTC.